This TCR beta chain was recovered during a study of blood T cell repertoires in COVID-19. Study-wide context: Italy, Spain and the United States were the sources of the convalescent and acute COVID-19 samples. T cells, B-cell-depleted T cells, or PBMCs supplied cDNA or gDNA.

Original handling: Reference gene primer amplification in the assay estimated nucleated cell counts. Assay: immunoSEQ multiplex PCR; the TCRdb copy retains only in-frame clones and omits some. Clonal size and the V and J genes are those of that table, whereas D and trimming came from the DNA. The sample includes around 110,000 clones, around four fifths of them seen just once. The V segment lost 0 bases and the J segment 8 bases; nucleotides outside the gene matches: 1. The CDR3 consists of 14 residues. Germline CDR1 reads WNHNN; CDR2 reads SYGVQD (reference sequence). The genes are TRBV10-1 and TRBJ1-6; TRBD1 matches 7 bases. Sequenced: peripheral blood. The receptor's source is a man aged 25-45 years with acute or convalescent COVID-19. The CDR3 region is CASSESTGDSPLHF. As DNA, the CDR3 is TGCGCCAGCAGTGAGTCCACAGGGGATTCACCCCTCCACTTT.